This T cell receptor beta chain was identified in a study of blood T cell repertoires in COVID-19. Study in general: T cells, B-cell-depleted T cells, or PBMCs provided the cDNA or gDNA that served as material.

Residents of 24 US areas, aged about 18 to 95 years, made up the participants. Clones were read by immunoSEQ multiplex PCR, and TCRdb kept only the in-frame ones, dropping some. This repertoire shows about 150,000 clones, approximately 88% found once; its top ten account for 0.95% to 1.5%. V was trimmed by 2 bases and J by 6 bases, leaving 7 bases between them. CDR3 length: 12 amino acids. CDR1 and CDR2 from the germline V gene are LNHDA and SQIVND (reference sequence). This sequence was found in a woman aged 30 to 39 with acute COVID-19. What was sequenced was PBMCs or T cells enriched from blood (not recorded which). The V gene is TRBV19, the J gene TRBJ1-1; D gene uncertain. CDR3 DNA: TGTGCCAGTAGTATAAGCTCCTCTGAAGCTTTCTTT. Residues: CASSISSSEAFF. Based on the CDR3 plus reference TRBV19 and TRBJ1-1, the full variable domain is DGGITQSPKYLFRKEGQNVTLSCEQNLNHDAMYWYRQDPGQGLRLIYYSQIVNDFQKGDIAEGYSVSREKKESFPLTVTSAQKNPTAFYLCASSISSSEAFFGQGTRLTVV.